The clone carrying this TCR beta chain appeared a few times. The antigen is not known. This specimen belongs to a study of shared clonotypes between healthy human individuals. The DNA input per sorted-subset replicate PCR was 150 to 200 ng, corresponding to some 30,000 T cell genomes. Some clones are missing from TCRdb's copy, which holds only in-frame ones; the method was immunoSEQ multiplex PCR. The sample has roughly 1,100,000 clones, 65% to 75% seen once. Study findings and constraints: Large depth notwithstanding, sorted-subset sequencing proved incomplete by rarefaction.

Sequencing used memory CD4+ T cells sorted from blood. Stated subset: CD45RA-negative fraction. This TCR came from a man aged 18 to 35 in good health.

CDR3: CASSTDGNYGYTF. CDR3 nucleotide sequence: TGTGCCAGTAGCACGGACGGGAACTATGGCTACACCTTC. The chain has TRBV19 and TRBJ1-2; D gene ambiguous. Looked up from germline, CDR1 is LNHDA and CDR2 is SQIVND (reference sequence). The CDR3 is 13 residues long. Trimming took off 6 bases at V and 2 bases at J, with 10 bases between the two ends.